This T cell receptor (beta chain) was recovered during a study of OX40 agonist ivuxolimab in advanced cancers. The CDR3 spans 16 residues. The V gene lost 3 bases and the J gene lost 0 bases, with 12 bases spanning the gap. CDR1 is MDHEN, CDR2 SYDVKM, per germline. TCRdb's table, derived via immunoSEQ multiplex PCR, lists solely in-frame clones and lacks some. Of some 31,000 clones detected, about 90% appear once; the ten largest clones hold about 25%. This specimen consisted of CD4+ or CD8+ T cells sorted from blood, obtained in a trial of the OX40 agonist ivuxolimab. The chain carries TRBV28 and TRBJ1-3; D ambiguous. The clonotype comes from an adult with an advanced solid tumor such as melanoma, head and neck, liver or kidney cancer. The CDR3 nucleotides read TGTGCCAGCAGTTTTGGTCCGGGTTCCTCTGGAAACACCATATATTTT. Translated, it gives CASSFGPGSSGNTIYF.